The rows below give T cell receptor beta chains drawn from one sample of a study of cytomegalovirus exposure and HLA in healthy donors. Repertoires were generated with immunoSEQ multiplex PCR, while TCRdb's copy carries only in-frame clones and drops some. The top ten clones hold about 10% of a sample with 150,000 to 200,000 clones, nearly 70% of them seen once. What was sequenced was PBMCs. The receptors here all came from a man in his thirties or forties in good health and CMV-seropositive. Each CDR3 is given with its conserved first and last residue. A D gene is named only where the DNA matches it firmly. Clone size is shown for a subset of rows, as once, few, many or a class of expanded clone.

j_call d_call v_call clone_size cdr3_nt cdr3_aa
TRBJ1-5 NA TRBV6-5 once TGTGCCAGCAGTTACTCTCCGACATTCCTTAATCAGCCCCAGCATTTT CASSYSPTFLNQPQHF
TRBJ1-1 TRBD1 TRBV28 NA TGTGCCAGCAAATTGTTTGGGACAGTTACTTCGACCACTGAAGCTTTCTTT CASKLFGTVTSTTEAFF
TRBJ1-2 TRBD1 TRBV6-6 once TGTGCCAGCACCACAACGACAGGGGTTAACTATGGCTACACCTTC CASTTTTGVNYGYTF
TRBJ2-7 TRBD2 TRBV7-9 NA TGTGCCAGCAGCTTAAGTCTTGTCGGGACTAGCGGCCCCTACGAGCAGTACTTC CASSLSLVGTSGPYEQYF
TRBJ2-1 NA TRBV6-5 few TGTGCCAGCAGTTCCCGGAGAGAGCAGTTCTTC CASSSRREQFF
TRBJ1-1 TRBD1 TRBV10-3 few TGTGCCATCAGGGGACAGGACCTGAACACTGAAGCTTTCTTT CAIRGQDLNTEAFF
TRBJ2-7 TRBD1 TRBV28 NA TGTGCCAGCAGGGGGTCGGGACAGGGTTCCTACGAGCAGTACTTC CASRGSGQGSYEQYF
TRBJ2-3 TRBD2 TRBV4-1 NA TGCGCCAGCAGCCAAGGGAGGGCGGGAGGAAGCACAGATACGCAGTATTTT CASSQGRAGGSTDTQYF
TRBJ2-1 TRBD2 TRBV11-2 NA TGTGCCAGCAGCCTAGCGGGAGCTCCCTACAATGAGCAGTTCTTC CASSLAGAPYNEQFF
TRBJ1-2 NA TRBV6-5 NA TGTGCCAGCAGTTTATCAGGGGACTATGGCTACACCTTC CASSLSGDYGYTF
TRBJ2-2 TRBD1 TRBV6-6 NA TGTGCCAGCAGTTTCGGACAGGAGAAGCTGTTTTTT CASSFGQEKLFF
TRBJ2-6 NA TRBV15 few TGTGCCACCAGCAGAGAGTTCTTAGGGGATGGGGCCAACGTCCTGACTTTC CATSREFLGDGANVLTF
TRBJ1-4 NA TRBV28 NA TGTGCCAGCAGTTTTAGCGTGGGGAATGAAAAACTGTTTTTT CASSFSVGNEKLFF
TRBJ1-5 TRBD1 TRBV6-4 few TGTGCCAGCATTGGGACAGACCTCCGCCCCCAGCATTTT CASIGTDLRPQHF
TRBJ2-4 NA TRBV5-8 NA TGTGCCAGCTTGTGGGGCCCCGGTGCCAAAAACATTCAGTACTTC CASLWGPGAKNIQYF
TRBJ1-2 TRBD1 TRBV7-2 NA TGTGCCAGCAGCTCCAGAGGGGGCCGGGATGGCTACACCTTC CASSSRGGRDGYTF
TRBJ2-5 TRBD2 TRBV10-3 NA TGTGCCATCAGCCTTGGGAGGGAGGCCAGAGGGGAGACCCAGTACTTC CAISLGREARGETQYF
TRBJ2-1 TRBD1 TRBV19 once TGTGCCAGTAGCGCAGGGGGCAATGAGCAGTTCTTC CASSAGGNEQFF
TRBJ2-7 TRBD2 TRBV6-5 NA TGTGCCAGCAGTTACGACCTAGCGGGTAGCTCCTACGAGCAGTACTTC CASSYDLAGSSYEQYF
TRBJ2-3 NA TRBV11-2 NA TGTGCCAGCAGCTTAGATCGGGCGGGGAACACAGATACGCAGTATTTT CASSLDRAGNTDTQYF
TRBJ2-7 TRBD2 TRBV6-1 NA TGTGCCAGCAGTCGGAATAGCGGGAGTTCCTACGAGCAGTACTTC CASSRNSGSSYEQYF
TRBJ1-4 NA TRBV30 NA TGTGCCTGGAGTGTACGTTCGGGTGAAAAACTGTTTTTT CAWSVRSGEKLFF
TRBJ1-5 NA TRBV10-3 NA TGTGCCATCAGTGGACAGGGCAATCAGCCCCAGCATTTT CAISGQGNQPQHF
TRBJ2-2 TRBD1 TRBV7-9 NA TGTGCCAGCAGCTTAACAGGGGGCCCTCTACCCGGGGAGCTGTTTTTT CASSLTGGPLPGELFF
TRBJ1-1 TRBD1 TRBV11-2 few TGTGCCAGCAGCCAAGGGGACAGGCCCCTATTATTTCCTGGCGCTTTCTTT CASSQGDRPLLFPGAFF
TRBJ1-2 NA TRBV5-6 NA TGTGCCAGCAGCGGGAGTAGGCGCTACACCTTC CASSGSRRYTF
TRBJ1-5 TRBD1 TRBV29-1 NA TGCAGCGTTGGACAGGGGATGAGCAATCAGCCCCAGCATTTT CSVGQGMSNQPQHF
TRBJ2-7 NA TRBV7-6 NA TGTGCCAGCAGCTTAACGGGAGTCGTCGACGAGCAGTACTTC CASSLTGVVDEQYF
TRBJ2-1 TRBD1 TRBV18 NA TGTGCCAGCTCACCCCGGGACAGGAGACTTAGTGAGCAGTTCTTC CASSPRDRRLSEQFF
TRBJ2-5 TRBD2 TRBV5-6 NA TGTGCCAGCAGCCCGCGGTTGGGGCGGGAGTATGAGGAGACCCAGTACTTC CASSPRLGREYEETQYF
TRBJ1-4 NA TRBV30 NA TGTGCCTGGAGTCCGGGGGGTGCTAATGAAAAACTGTTTTTT CAWSPGGANEKLFF
TRBJ2-2 NA TRBV7-2 NA TGTGCCAGCAGCGCCTCCGGGGGTTCTACCGACACCGGGGAGCTGTTTTTT CASSASGGSTDTGELFF
TRBJ2-1 NA TRBV4-1 NA TGCGCCAGCAGCCTTAGATCGGCGGGTATCTCTTACAATGAGCAGTTCTTC CASSLRSAGISYNEQFF
TRBJ2-2 TRBD2 TRBV7-3 NA TGTGCCAGCAGCTGGGGAGGGACCAACACCGGGGAGCTGTTTTTT CASSWGGTNTGELFF
TRBJ1-5 NA TRBV28 NA TGTGCCAGCAGTCCAGTCCGATATCAGCCCCAGCATTTT CASSPVRYQPQHF
TRBJ1-2 TRBD1 TRBV27 NA TGTGCCAGCAGTCCCGGGACAGTTTGGGGCTACACCTTC CASSPGTVWGYTF
TRBJ2-7 NA TRBV5-1 NA TGCGCCAGCAGCTTGGAGAGCTCCTACGAGCAGTACTTC CASSLESSYEQYF
TRBJ2-2 NA TRBV19 NA TGTGCCAGTAGGACCCAGGGGGGCACCGGGGAGCTGTTTTTT CASRTQGGTGELFF
TRBJ1-3 NA TRBV6-1 NA TGTGCCAGCAATGACGGCGACCGAATTCCTACAGGAGACTCTGGAAACACCATATATTTT CASNDGDRIPTGDSGNTIYF
TRBJ2-3 TRBD1 TRBV5-1 NA TGCGCCAGCAGCACACAGGGGCCCAGCACAGATACGCAGTATTTT CASSTQGPSTDTQYF
TRBJ1-2 NA TRBV6-5 NA TGTGCCAGCAGTTCTACAGATACTTTTTATGGCTACACCTTC CASSSTDTFYGYTF
TRBJ2-5 TRBD2 TRBV7-9 NA TGTGCCAGCAGACACCGGGGGGGAGAGACCCAGTACTTC CASRHRGGETQYF
TRBJ2-7 TRBD1 TRBV11-1 few TGTGCCAGCAGCAAGACAGGGACCTACGAGCAGTACTTC CASSKTGTYEQYF
TRBJ2-1 NA TRBV7-8 NA TGTGCCAGCAGCTTAAGACTCACATCCTACAATGAGCAGTTCTTC CASSLRLTSYNEQFF
TRBJ2-7 NA TRBV7-6 NA TGTGCCAGCAGCTTAGGACAGGAAGCCTACGAGCAGTACTTC CASSLGQEAYEQYF
TRBJ1-2 NA TRBV7-9 NA TGTGCCAGCAGCTTATTAACGTCGGACTATGGCTACACCTTC CASSLLTSDYGYTF
TRBJ2-1 TRBD1 TRBV11-2 NA TGTGCCAGCGGGGGACAGCACAATGAGCAGTTCTTC CASGGQHNEQFF
TRBJ1-5 TRBD1 TRBV4-1 NA TGCGCCAGCAGCCAAGATAGACAGGGAGATCGGCCCCAGCATTTT CASSQDRQGDRPQHF
TRBJ2-7 TRBD2 TRBV4-1 NA TGCGCCAGCAGCCAGACCTTTAGCGGGAGTTGGTCCGAGCAGTACTTC CASSQTFSGSWSEQYF
TRBJ2-3 TRBD1 TRBV7-9 NA TGTTCCAGCAGCTTCAGGGGGCGAGGGTCCACAGATACGCAGTATTTT CSSSFRGRGSTDTQYF
TRBJ1-1 NA TRBV6-5 NA TGTGCCAGCAGTTACTTAATGAACACTGAAGCTTTCTTT CASSYLMNTEAFF
TRBJ2-7 TRBD2 TRBV5-1 once TGCGCCAGCAGCTTGGCCCCGGCTAGCGGCTCCTACGAGCAGTACTTC CASSLAPASGSYEQYF
TRBJ2-1 NA TRBV7-7 NA TGTGCCAGCAGCTTCTCATCAGTCAGGGGTTACAATGAGCAGTTCTTC CASSFSSVRGYNEQFF
TRBJ2-7 NA TRBV27 once TGTGCCAGCAGTTTCAACGGAGCCTACGAGCAGTACTTC CASSFNGAYEQYF
TRBJ1-1 NA TRBV11-2 NA TGTGCCAGCAGCTCACAGGGAATGAGAACTGAGGCTTTCTTT CASSSQGMRTEAFF
TRBJ2-3 TRBD2 TRBV7-2 NA TGTGCCAGCAGCTTACAGGTTGTAGCGGGAGGGCCGGATACGCAGTATTTT CASSLQVVAGGPDTQYF
TRBJ2-1 NA TRBV19 NA TGTGCCACGGGACTTTCATACAATGAGCAGTTCTTC CATGLSYNEQFF
TRBJ2-6 TRBD2 TRBV5-1 NA TGCGCCAGCAGCTCACGACTAGGCGGGAGATCTGGGGCCAACGTCCTGACTTTC CASSSRLGGRSGANVLTF
TRBJ1-4 NA TRBV7-9 NA TGTGCCAGCAGCTTAGCGCTTCGGGGGATCGTGGGTGAAAAACTGTTTTTT CASSLALRGIVGEKLFF